This TCR beta chain was sequenced in a study of shared clonotypes between healthy human individuals. Replicate sorted-subset PCRs were loaded with about 0.2 ug DNA, 30,000 or so T cell genomes. Sequencing was performed with immunoSEQ multiplex PCR; in TCRdb, only in-frame clones are kept and a portion is missing. The data hold about 1 million clones, with about three quarters observed a single time. The CD4+ fraction was divided into a CD45RA+ naive subset and a CD45RA-negative memory subset. Looked up from germline, CDR1 is LNHDA and CDR2 is SQIVND (reference sequence). This CDR3 is 14 amino acids long. Deletions cut 5 bases from V and 4 bases from J, with 14 bases between.

This rearrangement joins TRBV19 to TRBJ1-2; no definite D call. The source of this sequence is a man aged 18 to 29 in good health. The sample was memory CD4+ T cells sorted from blood. Subset defined: CD45RA-negative fraction. CDR3 sequence reads: CASSLRPSLYGYTF. The CDR3 DNA reads TGTGCCAGTAGTCTTCGACCGAGCCTCTATGGCTACACCTTC.